One sample yielded the 14 T cell receptor beta chains listed below, sequenced in a study of identical twins (dated by TCRdb to about 2016). The library was built by means of 5' RACE. This sample was sequenced with an Illumina HiSeq 2000. TCRdb passed the public sequencing reads through fastp at Q25 and MiXCR, retaining productive beta sequences. Each entry merges the rows of one CDR3 protein and shows their most common DNA and genes. Across this sample there are about 240,000 distinct CDR3 sequences, with approximately 7.8% seen only once. The ten most abundant clones make up roughly 5.4% of the sample. This sample was also put to use in a study of yellow fever vaccine responses in identical twins.

Sequencing used CD8+ T cells sorted from blood. All receptors come from a woman between 18 and 30 years old in good health.

The sample holds a few counts of this clonotype. V usage is TRBV28 and J usage is TRBJ2-1, with D maybe TRBD2 (6 bases). In germline, CDR1 is MDHEN, CDR2 SYDVKM. The V end lost 3 bases, the J end lost 0 bases, and 15 bases lay between the germline ends. This CDR3 contains 17 residues. Here the CDR3 DNA reads TGTGCCAGCAGTTTGGGAACTAGCAGAAGCTCCTACAATGAGCAGTTCTTC. Translated: CASSLGTSRSSYNEQFF.

This clonotype was seen at least ten times. V is TRBV3-1 and J is TRBJ2-6; D ambiguous. With 0 bases removed from V and 0 bases from J, the gap between germline ends came to 6 bases. The CDR3 extends over 16 amino acids. Germline V CDR1 and CDR2: LGHDT, YNNKEL (reference sequence). The chain's CDR3 is CASSQDPGSGANVLTF. The CDR3 DNA reads as TGTGCCAGCAGCCAAGATCCGGGCTCTGGGGCCAACGTCCTGACTTTC.

In this sample, this clonotype turned up a few times. The V gene is TRBV6-5, the J gene TRBJ2-1; 11 nucleotides line up with TRBD1. Losses at the gene ends were 4 bases for V and 8 bases for J; bases not matched to a gene: 4. The CDR3 is 14 amino acids. The germline V gene has CDR1 MNHEY and CDR2 SVGAGI. The CDR3 DNA follows: TGTGCCAGCAGTTGGGGACAGGGGGGGGATGAGCAGTTCTTC. Translating gives CASSWGQGGDEQFF.

Only a few counts were recorded for this clonotype. This chain joins TRBV27 and TRBJ1-5; 9 bases match TRBD1. This CDR3 contains 15 residues. Germline CDR1 MNHEY, CDR2 SMNVEV (reference sequence). V gave up 5 bases and J gave up 9 bases; unmatched junction bases: 11. Here the CDR3 reads CASSLQGARFAPQHF. DNA of the CDR3: TGTGCCAGCAGTCTACAGGGGGCTAGGTTCGCGCCCCAGCATTTT.

The genes are TRBV9 and TRBJ2-1; D may be TRBD1 (7 bases). Germline lookup yields CDR1 SGDLS and CDR2 YYNGEE. CDR3 length: 15 amino acids. V dropped 0 bases and J dropped 3 bases, with 10 bases sitting between them. The CDR3 region has the DNA TGTGCCAGCAGCGTAGGGGGGGACAGCTACAATGAGCAGTTCTTC. It codes for CASSVGGDSYNEQFF. Based on the CDR3 plus reference TRBV9 and TRBJ2-1, the full variable domain is DSGVTQTPKHLITATGQRVTLRCSPRSGDLSVYWYQQSLDQGLQFLIQYYNGEERAKGNILERFSAQQFPDLHSELNLSSLELGDSALYFCASSVGGDSYNEQFFGPGTRLTVL.

V and J are TRBV5-1 and TRBJ2-1; the match to TRBD2 covers 15 bases. This CDR3 is 17 amino acids long. Germline-derived CDR1 and CDR2 are SGHRS and YFSETQ. V dropped 5 bases and J dropped 9; count of bases not matched to a gene: 12. CDR3 DNA: TGCGCCAGCAGGGCCGGACTAGCGGGGGGGCCATTTGGTGAGCAGTTCTTC. Its translation is CASRAGLAGGPFGEQFF.

This clonotype has just a few counts. This chain uses TRBV6-5 with TRBJ1-2; 10 bases align to TRBD1. J was trimmed by 7 bases and V by 2 bases; bases with no gene match: 7. Germline V lookup: CDR1 MNHEY, CDR2 SVGAGI. This CDR3 region has 15 residues. CDR3 region: CASSYIGTGVFGYTF. CDR3 DNA: TGTGCCAGCAGTTACATCGGGACAGGGGTCTTTGGCTACACCTTC.

This clonotype was detected only a few times. The gene calls are TRBV9 and TRBJ2-1; 7 nucleotides match TRBD2. Germline V lookup: CDR1 SGDLS, CDR2 YYNGEE. The junction had 16 bases not matched to a gene; V was cut back by 5 bases and J by 8 bases. CDR3 length: 16 residues. CDR3 DNA sequence: TGTGCCAGCAGGGATGCTCTTGCGGGCGGGAGTGATGAGCAGTTCTTC. Amino acids: CASRDALAGGSDEQFF.

V and J are TRBV7-8 and TRBJ2-7, with D possibly being TRBD1 (6 bases). CDR3 length: 17 residues. From germline, CDR1 is SGHVS and CDR2 FQNEAQ. The ends were cut back, 2 bases at V and 0 bases at J, with 17 bases in the middle. The CDR3 sequence: CASSLKQGSGSSYEQYF. CDR3 nucleotides: TGTGCCAGCAGCTTAAAACAGGGCAGTGGATCCTCCTACGAGCAGTACTTC. Full variable domain (missing parts from reference TRBV7-8 and TRBJ2-7): GAGVSQSPRYKVAKRGQDVALRCDPISGHVSLFWYQQALGQGPEFLTYFQNEAQLDKSGLPSDRFFAERPEGSVSTLKIQRTQQEDSAVYLCASSLKQGSGSSYEQYFGPGTRLTVT.

The chain joins TRBV10-3 to TRBJ2-7; 9 nucleotides agree with TRBD2. V lost 8 bases, J lost 6 bases, and 8 bases stayed unmatched. The CDR3 runs 13 residues. Germline loops: CDR1 ENHRY, CDR2 SYGVKD. Written as DNA, the CDR3 is TGTGCCATCGGGGCGGGAGGGCCTTCCGAGCAGTACTTC. It translates to CAIGAGGPSEQYF.

This chain links TRBV4-2 with TRBJ2-7; D is undetermined. CDR3 length equals 13 residues. V was clipped by 3 bases and J by 7 bases, with 13 bases between them. Per the germline V gene, CDR1 is LGHNA and CDR2 is YNFKEQ. This CDR3 is CASSHDLSREQYF. The CDR3 DNA follows: TGTGCCAGCAGCCACGACCTGTCGCGGGAGCAGTACTTC.

Only a few counts were recorded for this clonotype. The V and J genes are TRBV7-8 and TRBJ2-5; 7 bases match TRBD2. Trimming cost V 5 bases and J 2 bases; bases outside gene matches: 11. Looked up from germline, CDR1 is SGHVS and CDR2 is FQNEAQ. This CDR3 has 16 amino acids. The CDR3 loop is CASSVSGGVFQETQYF. The CDR3 DNA sequence: TGTGCCAGCAGCGTTAGTGGGGGGGTTTTTCAAGAGACCCAGTACTTC. Filled out from reference TRBV7-8 and TRBJ2-5, the complete variable domain reads GAGVSQSPRYKVAKRGQDVALRCDPISGHVSLFWYQQALGQGPEFLTYFQNEAQLDKSGLPSDRFFAERPEGSVSTLKIQRTQQEDSAVYLCASSVSGGVFQETQYFGPGTRLLVL.

This chain links TRBV20-1 with TRBJ2-2, with no clear D. The CDR3 is 11 amino acids. CDR1 and CDR2 (germline): DFQATT, SNEGSKA (reference sequence). Trimming pared 3 bases from V and 7 bases from J, leaving 6 bases between. CDR3 amino acids: CSASNGGELFF. As DNA, the CDR3 is TGCAGTGCTAGTAACGGCGGGGAGCTGTTTTTT.

This clonotype was counted a single time. The chain carries TRBV2 and TRBJ2-1; the D gene is possibly TRBD2 (7 bases). Germline loops: CDR1 SNHLY, CDR2 FYNNEI. The CDR3 is 11 amino acids. With 8 bases removed from V and 9 bases from J, the gap between germline ends came to 11 bases. The CDR3 bases are TGTGCCAGCGGGGGGGCGTTTGAGCAGTTCTTC. Amino acids: CASGGAFEQFF.